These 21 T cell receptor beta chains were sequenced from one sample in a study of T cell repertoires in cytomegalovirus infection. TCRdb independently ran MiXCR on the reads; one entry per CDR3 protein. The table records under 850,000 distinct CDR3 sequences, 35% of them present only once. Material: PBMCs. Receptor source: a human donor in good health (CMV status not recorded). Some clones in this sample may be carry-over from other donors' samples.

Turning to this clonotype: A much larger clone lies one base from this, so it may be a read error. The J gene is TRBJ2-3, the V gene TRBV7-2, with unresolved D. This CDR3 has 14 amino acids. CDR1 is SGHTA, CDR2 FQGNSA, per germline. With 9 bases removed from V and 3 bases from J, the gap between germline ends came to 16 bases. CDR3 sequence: CARTLGLRTDTQYF. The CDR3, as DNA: TGTGCCAGAACCTTAGGGCTTAGGACAGATACGCAGTATTTT.

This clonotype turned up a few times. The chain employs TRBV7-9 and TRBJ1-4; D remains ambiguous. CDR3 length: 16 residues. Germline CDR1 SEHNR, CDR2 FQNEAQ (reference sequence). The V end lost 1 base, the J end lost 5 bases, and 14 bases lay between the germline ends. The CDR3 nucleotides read TGTGCCAGCAGCTTAGGTCGTGGCAGAGAAAATGAAAAACTGTTTTTT. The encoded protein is CASSLGRGRENEKLFF.

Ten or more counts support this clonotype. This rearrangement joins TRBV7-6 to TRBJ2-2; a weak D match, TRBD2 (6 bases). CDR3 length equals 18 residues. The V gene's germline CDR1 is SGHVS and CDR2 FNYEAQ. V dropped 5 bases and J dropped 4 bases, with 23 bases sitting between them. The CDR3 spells CASSPRLGAPSGTGELFF. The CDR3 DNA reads TGTGCCAGCAGCCCGAGACTAGGGGCCCCCAGTGGCACCGGGGAGCTGTTTTTT.

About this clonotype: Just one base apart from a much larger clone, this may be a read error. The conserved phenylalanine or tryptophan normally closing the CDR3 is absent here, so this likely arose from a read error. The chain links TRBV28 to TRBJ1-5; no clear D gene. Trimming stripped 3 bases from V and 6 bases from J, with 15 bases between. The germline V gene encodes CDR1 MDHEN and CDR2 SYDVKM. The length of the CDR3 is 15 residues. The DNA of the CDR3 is TGTGCCAGCAGTTTGCCCGGTTGGAGTAGTCAGCCCCAGCATCTT. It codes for CASSLPGWSSQPQHL.

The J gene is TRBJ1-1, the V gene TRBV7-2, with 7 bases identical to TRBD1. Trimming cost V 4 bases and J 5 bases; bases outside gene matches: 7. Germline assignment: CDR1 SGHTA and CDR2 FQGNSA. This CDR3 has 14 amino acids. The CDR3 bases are TGTGCCAGCAGCTCCCAGCCGGGACAGACTGAAGCTTTCTTT. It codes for CASSSQPGQTEAFF.

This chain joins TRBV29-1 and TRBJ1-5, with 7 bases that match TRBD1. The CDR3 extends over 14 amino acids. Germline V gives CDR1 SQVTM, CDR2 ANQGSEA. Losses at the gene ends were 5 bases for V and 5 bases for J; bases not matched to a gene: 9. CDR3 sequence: CSVNTGQQDQPQHF. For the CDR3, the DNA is TGCAGCGTTAACACGGGACAGCAGGATCAGCCCCAGCATTTT.

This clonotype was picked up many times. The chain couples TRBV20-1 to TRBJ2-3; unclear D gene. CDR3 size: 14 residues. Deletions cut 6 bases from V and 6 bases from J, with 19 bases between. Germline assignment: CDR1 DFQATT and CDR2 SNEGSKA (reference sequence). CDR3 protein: CSAAELGMRDTQYF. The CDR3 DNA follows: TGCAGTGCCGCCGAGTTGGGCATGAGGGATACGCAGTATTTT.

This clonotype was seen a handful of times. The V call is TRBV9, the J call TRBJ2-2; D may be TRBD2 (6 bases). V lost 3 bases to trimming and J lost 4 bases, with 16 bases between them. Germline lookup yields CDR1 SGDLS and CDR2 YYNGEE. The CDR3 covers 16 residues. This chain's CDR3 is CASSGQGRGGTGELFF. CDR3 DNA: TGTGCCAGCAGCGGGCAAGGGCGGGGTGGCACCGGGGAGCTGTTTTTT.

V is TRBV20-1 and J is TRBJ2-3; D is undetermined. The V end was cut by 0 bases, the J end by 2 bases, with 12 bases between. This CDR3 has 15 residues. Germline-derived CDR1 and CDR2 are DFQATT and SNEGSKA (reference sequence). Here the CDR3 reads CSAREALYFTDTQYF. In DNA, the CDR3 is TGCAGTGCTAGAGAAGCACTATACTTCACAGATACGCAGTATTTT.

As DNA, the CDR3 is TGTGCCAGCAGCCTGAAATCGGGGGGCACCGGGGAGCTGTTTTTT. Translation gives CASSLKSGGTGELFF. This chain links TRBV7-2 with TRBJ2-2, with 7 bases fitting TRBD2. The CDR3 contains 15 residues. The V and J ends lost 5 bases and 4 bases, in that order; junction bases with no gene match: 7. Germline loops: CDR1 SGHTA, CDR2 FQGNSA. Based on the CDR3 plus reference TRBV7-2 and TRBJ2-2, the full variable domain is GAGVSQSPSNKVTEKGKDVELRCDPISGHTALYWYRQSLGQGLEFLIYFQGNSAPDKSGLPSDRFSAERTGGSVSTLTIQRTQQEDSAVYLCASSLKSGGTGELFFGEGSRLTVL.

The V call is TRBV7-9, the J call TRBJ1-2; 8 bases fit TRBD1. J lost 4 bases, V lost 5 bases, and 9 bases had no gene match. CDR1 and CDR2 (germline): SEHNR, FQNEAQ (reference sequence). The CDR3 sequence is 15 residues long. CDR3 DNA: TGTGCCAGCAGCCACAGACAGGGGCCGCTCTATGGCTACACCTTC. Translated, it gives CASSHRQGPLYGYTF.

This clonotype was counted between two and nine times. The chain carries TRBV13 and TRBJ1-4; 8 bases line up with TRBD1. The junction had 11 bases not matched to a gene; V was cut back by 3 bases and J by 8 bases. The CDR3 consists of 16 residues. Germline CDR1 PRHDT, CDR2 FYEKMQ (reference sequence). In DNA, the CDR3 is TGTGCCAGCAGCTTCACAGGACAGGGTTTGAAGGAAAAACTGTTTTTT. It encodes CASSFTGQGLKEKLFF.

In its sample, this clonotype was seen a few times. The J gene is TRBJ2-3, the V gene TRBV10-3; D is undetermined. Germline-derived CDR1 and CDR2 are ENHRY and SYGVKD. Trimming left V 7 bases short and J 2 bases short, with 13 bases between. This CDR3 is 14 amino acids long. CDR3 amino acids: CAIIAATATDTQYF. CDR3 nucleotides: TGTGCCATCATTGCTGCCACGGCCACAGATACGCAGTATTTT.

The CDR3 protein is CASSLVGLGGGSGNEQFF. In DNA, the CDR3 is TGTGCCAGCAGCTTAGTCGGCCTAGGGGGAGGTTCGGGGAATGAGCAGTTCTTC. This chain joins TRBV7-3 and TRBJ2-1; D may match TRBD1 or TRBD2 (6 bases each). The CDR3 consists of 18 residues. V lost 2 bases, J lost 7 bases, and 24 bases lay in between. The germline V gene has CDR1 SGHTA and CDR2 FQGTGA.

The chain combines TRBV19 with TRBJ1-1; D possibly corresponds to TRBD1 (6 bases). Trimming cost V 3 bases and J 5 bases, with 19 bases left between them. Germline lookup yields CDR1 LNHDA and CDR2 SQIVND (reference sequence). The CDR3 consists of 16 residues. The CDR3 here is CASSIPTGRGGTEAFF. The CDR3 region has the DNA TGTGCCAGTAGTATTCCAACAGGGCGCGGTGGAACTGAAGCTTTCTTT.

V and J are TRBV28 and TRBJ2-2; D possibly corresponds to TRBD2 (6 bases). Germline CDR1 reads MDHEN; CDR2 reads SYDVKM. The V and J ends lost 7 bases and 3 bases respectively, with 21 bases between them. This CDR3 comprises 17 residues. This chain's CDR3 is CASIPIGGTMDTGELFF. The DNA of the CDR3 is TGTGCCAGCATCCCGATAGGAGGGACCATGGACACCGGGGAGCTGTTTTTT.

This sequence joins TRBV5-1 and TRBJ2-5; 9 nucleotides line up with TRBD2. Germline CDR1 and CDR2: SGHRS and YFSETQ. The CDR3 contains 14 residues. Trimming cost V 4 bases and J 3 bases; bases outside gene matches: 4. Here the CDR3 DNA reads TGCGCCAGCAGCCGGGGACTAGCAAAAGAGACCCAGTACTTC. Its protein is CASSRGLAKETQYF. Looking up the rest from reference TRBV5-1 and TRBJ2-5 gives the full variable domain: KAGVTQTPRYLIKTRGQQVTLSCSPISGHRSVSWYQQTPGQGLQFLFEYFSETQRNKGNFPGRFSGRQFSNSRSEMNVSTLELGDSALYLCASSRGLAKETQYFGPGTRLLVL.

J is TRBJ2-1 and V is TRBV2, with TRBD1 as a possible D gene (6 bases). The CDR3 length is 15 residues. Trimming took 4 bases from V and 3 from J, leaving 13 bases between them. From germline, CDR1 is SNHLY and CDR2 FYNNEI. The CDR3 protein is CASSVAGVVYNEQFF. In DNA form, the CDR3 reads TGTGCCAGCAGTGTAGCAGGGGTGGTCTACAATGAGCAGTTCTTC.

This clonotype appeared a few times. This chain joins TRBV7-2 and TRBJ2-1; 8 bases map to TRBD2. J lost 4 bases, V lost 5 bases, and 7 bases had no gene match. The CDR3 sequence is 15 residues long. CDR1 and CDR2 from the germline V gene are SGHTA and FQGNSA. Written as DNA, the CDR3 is TGTGCCAGCAGCCGCCATAAGCGGGAGTACAATGAGCAGTTCTTC. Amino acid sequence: CASSRHKREYNEQFF. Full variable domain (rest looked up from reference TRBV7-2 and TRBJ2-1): GAGVSQSPSNKVTEKGKDVELRCDPISGHTALYWYRQSLGQGLEFLIYFQGNSAPDKSGLPSDRFSAERTGGSVSTLTIQRTQQEDSAVYLCASSRHKREYNEQFFGPGTRLTVL.

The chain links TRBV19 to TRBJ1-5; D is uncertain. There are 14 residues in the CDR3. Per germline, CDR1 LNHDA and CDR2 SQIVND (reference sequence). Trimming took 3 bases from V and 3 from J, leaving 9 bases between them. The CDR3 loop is CASSISDINQPQHF. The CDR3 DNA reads TGTGCCAGTAGTATTTCTGACATCAATCAGCCCCAGCATTTT.

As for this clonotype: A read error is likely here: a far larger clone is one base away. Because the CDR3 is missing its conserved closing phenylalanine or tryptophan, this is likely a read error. The DNA for the CDR3 is TGTGCCAGCAGCTCCCTCTACGAGCAGTACTTA. Protein product: CASSSLYEQYL. The chain uses TRBV7-2 and TRBJ2-7; D gene ambiguous. The CDR3 is made up of 11 amino acids. V lost 4 bases, J lost 3 bases, and 4 bases lay in between. Germline-derived CDR1 and CDR2 are SGHTA and FQGNSA.